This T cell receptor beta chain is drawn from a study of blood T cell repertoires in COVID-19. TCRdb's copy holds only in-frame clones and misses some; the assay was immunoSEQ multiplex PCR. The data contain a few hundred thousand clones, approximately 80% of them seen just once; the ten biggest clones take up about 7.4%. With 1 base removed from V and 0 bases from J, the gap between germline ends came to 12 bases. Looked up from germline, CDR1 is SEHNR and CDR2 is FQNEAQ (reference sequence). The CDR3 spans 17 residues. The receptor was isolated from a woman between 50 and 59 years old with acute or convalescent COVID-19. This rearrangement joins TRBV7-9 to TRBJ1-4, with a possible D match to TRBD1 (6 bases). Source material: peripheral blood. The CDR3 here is CASSLDRALPTNEKLFF. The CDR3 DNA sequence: TGTGCCAGCAGCTTAGACAGGGCGCTTCCAACTAATGAAAAACTGTTTTTT. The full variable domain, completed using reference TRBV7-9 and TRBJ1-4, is DTGVSQNPRHKITKRGQNVTFRCDPISEHNRLYWYRQTLGQGPEFLTYFQNEAQLEKSRLLSDRFSAERPKGSFSTLEIQRTEQGDSAMYLCASSLDRALPTNEKLFFGSGTQLSVL.